Listed below are T cell receptor beta chains from one sample, sequenced in a study of OX40 agonist ivuxolimab in advanced cancers. Profiled with immunoSEQ multiplex PCR; TCRdb holds only in-frame clones, not every one. This table holds approximately 40,000 clones, 83% found once. Here the sequenced sample was CD4+ or CD8+ T cells sorted from blood, taken in a trial of the OX40 agonist ivuxolimab. Source of these receptors: an adult with an advanced solid tumor such as melanoma, head and neck, liver or kidney cancer. Each CDR3 is given with its conserved first and last residue. A D gene is named only where the DNA matches it firmly. Only some rows state a clone size, as once, few, many or a class for expanded clones.

clone size: -
V gene: TRBV9
D gene: -
J gene: TRBJ1-6
CDR3 DNA: TGTGCCTCCGCCCCGGGGAACTATAATTCACCCCTCCACTTT
CDR3 protein: CASAPGNYNSPLHF

clone size: -
V gene: TRBV7-9
D gene: -
J gene: TRBJ1-4
CDR3 DNA: TGTGCCAGCAGCGGGGACGGCCAAAAACTGTTTTTT
CDR3 protein: CASSGDGQKLFF

clone size: -
V gene: TRBV7-3
D gene: -
J gene: TRBJ2-1
CDR3 DNA: TGTGCCAGCACCACACTAAGTTTCGTCCGTCCCTACAATGAGCAGTTCTTC
CDR3 protein: CASTTLSFVRPYNEQFF

clone size: -
V gene: TRBV27
D gene: TRBD2
J gene: TRBJ2-7
CDR3 DNA: TGTGCCAGCAGTTTATCGCCAGGACTAGCGGGGAGGGAGCAGTACTTC
CDR3 protein: CASSLSPGLAGREQYF

clone size: -
V gene: TRBV19
D gene: -
J gene: TRBJ1-5
CDR3 DNA: TGTGCCAGTTCTGCGGATAGCAATCAGCCCCAGCATTTT
CDR3 protein: CASSADSNQPQHF

clone size: -
V gene: TRBV6-5
D gene: -
J gene: TRBJ1-1
CDR3 DNA: TGTGCCAGCAGTTACGGAAAAACTGAAGCTTTCTTT
CDR3 protein: CASSYGKTEAFF

clone size: -
V gene: TRBV19
D gene: -
J gene: TRBJ2-7
CDR3 DNA: TGTGCCAGTAGTAATCCCATCCGCGGCGAGCAGTACTTC
CDR3 protein: CASSNPIRGEQYF

clone size: once
V gene: TRBV9
D gene: -
J gene: TRBJ2-7
CDR3 DNA: TGTGCCAGCAGCGTAGACGGAGCAGGGGGGTACGAGCAGTACTTC
CDR3 protein: CASSVDGAGGYEQYF

clone size: once
V gene: TRBV29-1
D gene: TRBD1
J gene: TRBJ2-7
CDR3 DNA: TGCAGCGCCCTTGGGACAGGGGACACCTACGAGCAGTACTTC
CDR3 protein: CSALGTGDTYEQYF

clone size: -
V gene: TRBV4-3
D gene: TRBD1
J gene: TRBJ2-1
CDR3 DNA: TGCGCCAGCAGCCCCACCCCGGACAGGGCGGCCTACAATGAGCAGTTCTTC
CDR3 protein: CASSPTPDRAAYNEQFF

clone size: -
V gene: TRBV25-1
D gene: TRBD2
J gene: TRBJ2-1
CDR3 DNA: TGTGCCGTCGACGTCGGAAAGACTAGCGGCGAGAATGAGCAGTTCTTC
CDR3 protein: CAVDVGKTSGENEQFF

clone size: -
V gene: TRBV4-1
D gene: -
J gene: TRBJ2-4
CDR3 DNA: TGCGCCAGCAGCCCTCAAGGACGGTCGGCCAAAAACATTCAGTACTTC
CDR3 protein: CASSPQGRSAKNIQYF

clone size: -
V gene: TRBV7-8
D gene: -
J gene: TRBJ1-1
CDR3 DNA: TGTGCCAGCAGCACTTCAGGCGGCAGACAGAACACTGAAGCTTTCTTT
CDR3 protein: CASSTSGGRQNTEAFF

clone size: -
V gene: TRBV7-9
D gene: TRBD1
J gene: TRBJ2-5
CDR3 DNA: TGCGCAGCAGCCCCCTCTACTCCGGGACAGATCCAAGAGACCCAGTACTTC
CDR3 protein: CAAAPSTPGQIQETQYF

clone size: once
V gene: TRBV11-2
D gene: TRBD1
J gene: TRBJ2-7
CDR3 DNA: TGTGCCAGCAGCTTGCCGGGACAGGGGTCCCACGAGCAGTACTTC
CDR3 protein: CASSLPGQGSHEQYF

clone size: few
V gene: TRBV9
D gene: -
J gene: TRBJ2-5
CDR3 DNA: TGTGCCAGCAGCCCCCTGGGACAAGACCAAGAGACCCAGTACTTC
CDR3 protein: CASSPLGQDQETQYF

clone size: -
V gene: TRBV27
D gene: -
J gene: TRBJ2-7
CDR3 DNA: TGTGCCAGCAGTTTGCAGCACAACTCCTACGAGCAGTACTTC
CDR3 protein: CASSLQHNSYEQYF

clone size: -
V gene: TRBV11-2
D gene: -
J gene: TRBJ2-1
CDR3 DNA: TGTGCCAGCAGCTCCTTTGACCTCAATGAGCAGTTCTTC
CDR3 protein: CASSSFDLNEQFF

clone size: -
V gene: TRBV25-1
D gene: -
J gene: TRBJ1-6
CDR3 DNA: TGTGTCAGCAGTGAAGGGGGGGTTGGTTCACCCCTCCACTTT
CDR3 protein: CVSSEGGVGSPLHF

clone size: -
V gene: TRBV28
D gene: -
J gene: TRBJ2-5
CDR3 DNA: TGTGCCAGCAGTTTACAGGGCGGAGAGACCCAGTACTTC
CDR3 protein: CASSLQGGETQYF

clone size: -
V gene: TRBV7-6
D gene: TRBD1
J gene: TRBJ2-5
CDR3 DNA: TGTGCCAGCAGCTTACAGGGGGCCCTGGAGACCCAGTACTTC
CDR3 protein: CASSLQGALETQYF

clone size: -
V gene: TRBV19
D gene: TRBD2
J gene: TRBJ2-7
CDR3 DNA: TGTGCCAGTAGCCCTAGCGGGAGCAACAACGAGCAGTACTTC
CDR3 protein: CASSPSGSNNEQYF

clone size: once
V gene: TRBV7-6
D gene: -
J gene: TRBJ2-1
CDR3 DNA: TGTGCCAGCAGCTTAGACCCAAACAATGAGCAGTTCTTC
CDR3 protein: CASSLDPNNEQFF